These T cell receptor beta chains were read from a single sample in a study of OX40 agonist ivuxolimab in advanced cancers. Assay: immunoSEQ multiplex PCR; the TCRdb copy retains only in-frame clones and omits some. This sample has tens of thousands of clones; approximately 85% occur once, and the top ten carry 1.5% to 2%. Sequenced here: CD4+ or CD8+ T cells sorted from blood, sampled in a trial of the OX40 agonist ivuxolimab. These receptors were collected from an adult with an advanced solid tumor such as melanoma, head and neck, liver or kidney cancer. The CDR3 runs from the conserved cysteine through the conserved F or W. Each record gives: D gene, V gene, J gene, clone size, CDR3 protein, CDR3 DNA. A D gene is named only where the DNA matches it firmly. Some rows have no size entry. The others give once, few or many, or a class for an expanded clone.

>-|TRBV4-3|TRBJ1-1|-
CASSQDPRGGTEAFF
TGCGCCAGCAGCCAAGATCCGAGGGGGGGGACTGAAGCTTTCTTT
>TRBD2|TRBV4-2|TRBJ2-1|-
CASSQFGRGGAGAAYNEQFF
TGTGCCAGCAGCCAATTCGGCCGGGGCGGCGCGGGAGCTGCCTACAATGAGCAGTTCTTC
>TRBD1|TRBV2|TRBJ2-2|-
CASTWTGGYTGELFF
TGTGCCAGCACCTGGACAGGGGGCTATACCGGGGAGCTGTTTTTT
>TRBD1|TRBV11-2|TRBJ1-2|-
CASSLAGQGGYGYTF
TGTGCCAGCAGCTTAGCCGGACAGGGGGGTTATGGCTACACCTTC
>-|TRBV5-1|TRBJ2-3|-
CASSRSGTDTQYF
TGCGCCAGCAGCCGCTCCGGCACAGATACGCAGTATTTT
>-|TRBV7-2|TRBJ1-1|-
CASSLDARVTEAFF
TGTGCCAGCAGCTTGGATGCCAGGGTTACTGAAGCTTTCTTT
>TRBD1|TRBV6-5|TRBJ1-5|once
CASDRDRDSNQPQHF
TGTGCCAGTGACCGGGACAGAGATAGCAATCAGCCCCAGCATTTT
>TRBD2|TRBV7-2|TRBJ2-1|few
CASSLDGREVNEQFF
TGTGCCAGCAGCTTAGACGGTCGGGAGGTTAATGAGCAGTTCTTC
>-|TRBV27|TRBJ1-3|-
CATRRQASGNTIYF
TGTGCCACCCGGAGGCAGGCATCTGGAAACACCATATATTTT
>-|TRBV29-1|TRBJ2-1|-
CSVWGSGVTQAYNEQFF
TGCAGCGTCTGGGGTAGTGGTGTAACTCAAGCCTACAATGAGCAGTTCTTC
>-|TRBV4-1|TRBJ2-1|once
CASSQVGRSSYNEQFF
TGCGCCAGCAGCCAAGTGGGAAGGAGCTCCTACAATGAGCAGTTCTTC
>-|TRBV18|TRBJ2-5|-
CASSPRQETQYF
TGTGCCAGCTCACCTCGACAAGAGACCCAGTACTTC
>-|TRBV6-5|TRBJ1-4|-
CASSTTVNEKLFF
TGTGCCAGCAGCACGACTGTTAATGAAAAACTGTTTTTT
>TRBD1|TRBV7-6|TRBJ1-2|-
CASSPQGARNYGYTF
TGTGCCAGCAGCCCCCAGGGGGCGAGGAACTATGGCTACACCTTC
>-|TRBV12-5|TRBJ1-6|-
CASGFSMTAQGMRSPLHF
TGTGCTAGTGGTTTTTCTATGACCGCACAGGGAATGAGGTCACCCCTCCACTTT
>TRBD2|TRBV7-2|TRBJ2-5|-
CASSLGTSVETQYF
TGTGCCAGCAGCCTCGGGACTAGTGTTGAGACCCAGTACTTC
>TRBD1|TRBV10-3|TRBJ1-2|-
CAISSVDRGGNGYTF
TGTGCCATCAGTTCGGTCGACAGGGGCGGGAATGGCTACACCTTC
>TRBD2|TRBV19|TRBJ2-3|-
CASSLGLHTDTQYF
TGTGCCAGTAGTTTGGGACTACACACAGATACGCAGTATTTT
>-|TRBV21-1|TRBJ2-3|-
CASSKSPTLARERADTQYF
TGTGCCAGCAGCAAAAGTCCCACTCTAGCGCGGGAACGGGCAGATACGCAGTATTTT
>-|TRBV28|TRBJ2-3|-
CASSFGGRRTDTQYF
TGTGCCAGCAGTTTCGGGGGGCGGAGGACAGATACGCAGTATTTT
>-|TRBV6-5|TRBJ2-7|-
CASSASQGRSYEQYF
TGTGCCAGCAGCGCATCACAGGGACGTTCCTACGAGCAGTACTTC
>-|TRBV5-1|TRBJ2-1|-
CASSLSQGGEQFF
TGCGCCAGCAGCTTGTCCCAGGGGGGTGAGCAGTTCTTC
>-|TRBV6-6|TRBJ2-1|-
CASSYNEQFF
TGTGCCAGCAGCTACAATGAGCAGTTCTTC
>-|TRBV7-7|TRBJ2-2|-
CASSPPSGELFF
TGTGCCAGCAGCCCCCCTTCTGGGGAGCTGTTTTTT
>TRBD1|TRBV7-8|TRBJ1-5|-
CASSFRRAGTGGDHSNQPQHF
TGTGCCAGCAGCTTTCGTAGAGCCGGGACAGGGGGCGATCATAGCAATCAGCCCCAGCATTTT
>TRBD1|TRBV7-2|TRBJ1-2|-
CASSQGGTGQRGYTF
TGTGCCAGCAGCCAGGGGGGGACAGGGCAGCGAGGCTACACCTTC
>TRBD1|TRBV6-1|TRBJ1-2|-
CASIRTGNGYTF
TGTGCCAGCATCCGGACAGGGAATGGCTACACCTTC
>-|TRBV6-5|TRBJ1-2|-
CASKTDRTSYGYTF
TGTGCCAGCAAGACGGACAGAACGTCCTATGGCTACACCTTC
>-|TRBV30|TRBJ2-1|-
CACGLLTGEQFF
TGTGCCTGCGGCTTACTAACGGGTGAGCAGTTCTTC
>-|TRBV30|TRBJ2-2|-
CASEVSANTGELFF
TGTGCCTCTGAGGTCAGCGCGAACACCGGGGAGCTGTTTTTT
>TRBD1|TRBV7-2|TRBJ1-6|-
CASSTGTGGSPLHF
TGTGCCAGCAGCACCGGGACAGGGGGTTCACCCCTCCACTTT
>TRBD1|TRBV5-1|TRBJ2-1|-
CASSFDRGSSYNEQFF
TGCGCCAGCAGCTTCGACAGGGGGAGCTCCTACAATGAGCAGTTCTTC
>TRBD1|TRBV6-5|TRBJ1-1|-
CASSYSHRGNTEAFF
TGTGCCAGCAGTTACTCGCACAGGGGGAACACTGAAGCTTTCTTT
>TRBD2|TRBV19|TRBJ2-2|-
CASLSLGGAVTGELFF
TGTGCCAGTCTCTCCCTCGGGGGGGCGGTCACCGGGGAGCTGTTTTTT
>TRBD1|TRBV19|TRBJ1-5|-
CASSATGGNQPQHF
TGTGCCAGTAGTGCCACAGGGGGGAATCAGCCCCAGCATTTT
>TRBD2|TRBV18|TRBJ2-1|-
CASSMREGPNEQFF
TGTGCCAGCTCAATGCGGGAGGGCCCCAATGAGCAGTTCTTC